This TCR beta chain appears in the sequencing data of a study of blood T cell repertoires in COVID-19. In the study overall: Samples of COVID-19 (acute and convalescent) were obtained from the United States, Italy and Spain. PBMCs, B-cell-depleted T cells, or T cells provided the cDNA or gDNA that made up the material.

In the original processing: Counts of nucleated cells, estimated from reference gene primer amplification, were obtained. Sequencing was performed with immunoSEQ multiplex PCR; in TCRdb, only in-frame clones are kept and a portion is missing. V and J calls and clone size are as listed in that table; D and trimming were resolved from the DNA. The table shows under 350,000 clones, with roughly 87% occurring only once. The CDR3 spans 16 residues. CDR1 SGHNT and CDR2 YYREEE come from the germline V gene (reference sequence). The V gene end was trimmed by 4 bases and the J gene end by 0 bases; junction bases not matched to a gene: 3.

This sequence originates from a human donor in a cohort sampled during active COVID-19. Material: peripheral blood. The J gene is TRBJ2-6, the V gene TRBV5-4; 8 bases map to TRBD1. The CDR3 nucleotides read TGTGCCAGCAGCCGTGACAGGGGCTCTGGGGCCAACGTCCTGACTTTC. It specifies CASSRDRGSGANVLTF.